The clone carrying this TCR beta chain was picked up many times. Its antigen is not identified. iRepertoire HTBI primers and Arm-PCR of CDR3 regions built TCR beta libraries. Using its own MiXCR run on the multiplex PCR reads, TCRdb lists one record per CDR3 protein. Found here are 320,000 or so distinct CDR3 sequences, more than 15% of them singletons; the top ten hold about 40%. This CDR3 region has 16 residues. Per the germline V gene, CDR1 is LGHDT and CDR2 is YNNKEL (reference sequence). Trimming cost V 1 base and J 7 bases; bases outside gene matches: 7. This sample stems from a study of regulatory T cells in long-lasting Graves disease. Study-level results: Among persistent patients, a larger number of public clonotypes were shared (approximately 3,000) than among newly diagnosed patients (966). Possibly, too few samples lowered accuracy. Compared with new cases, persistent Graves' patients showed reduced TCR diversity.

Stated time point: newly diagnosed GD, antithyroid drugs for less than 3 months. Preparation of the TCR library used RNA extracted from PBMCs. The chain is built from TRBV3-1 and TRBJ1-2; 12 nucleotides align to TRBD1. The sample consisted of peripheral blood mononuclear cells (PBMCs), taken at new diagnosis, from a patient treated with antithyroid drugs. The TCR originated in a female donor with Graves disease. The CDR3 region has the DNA TGTGCCAGCAGCCAAGCCGGGACAGGGGGCGCGGGTGGCTACACCTTC. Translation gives CASSQAGTGGAGGYTF.